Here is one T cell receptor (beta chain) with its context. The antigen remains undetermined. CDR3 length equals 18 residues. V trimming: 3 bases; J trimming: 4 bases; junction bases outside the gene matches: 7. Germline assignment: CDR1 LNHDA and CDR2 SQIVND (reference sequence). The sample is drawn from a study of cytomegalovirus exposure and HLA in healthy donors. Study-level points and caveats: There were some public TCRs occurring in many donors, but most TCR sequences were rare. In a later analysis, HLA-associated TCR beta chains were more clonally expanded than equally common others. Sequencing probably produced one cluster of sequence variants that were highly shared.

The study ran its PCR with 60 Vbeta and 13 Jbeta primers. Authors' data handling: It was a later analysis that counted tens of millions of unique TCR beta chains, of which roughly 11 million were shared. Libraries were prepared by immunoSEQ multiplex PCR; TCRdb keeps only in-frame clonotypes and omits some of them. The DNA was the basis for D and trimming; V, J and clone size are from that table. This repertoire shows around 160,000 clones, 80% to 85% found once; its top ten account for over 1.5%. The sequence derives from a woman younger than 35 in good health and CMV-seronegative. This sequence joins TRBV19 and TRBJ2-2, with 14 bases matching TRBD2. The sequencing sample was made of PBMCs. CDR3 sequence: CASSIGRTSGGFTGELFF. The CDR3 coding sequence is TGTGCCAGTAGTATCGGACGGACTAGCGGGGGGTTCACCGGGGAGCTGTTTTTT. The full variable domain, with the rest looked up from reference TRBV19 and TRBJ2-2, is DGGITQSPKYLFRKEGQNVTLSCEQNLNHDAMYWYRQDPGQGLRLIYYSQIVNDFQKGDIAEGYSVSREKKESFPLTVTSAQKNPTAFYLCASSIGRTSGGFTGELFFGEGSRLTVL.